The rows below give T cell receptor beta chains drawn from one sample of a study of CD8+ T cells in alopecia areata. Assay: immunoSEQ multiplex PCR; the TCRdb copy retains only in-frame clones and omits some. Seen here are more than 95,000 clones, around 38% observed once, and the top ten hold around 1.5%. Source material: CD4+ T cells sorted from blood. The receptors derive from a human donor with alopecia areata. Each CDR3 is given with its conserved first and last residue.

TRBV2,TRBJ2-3,CASRDQRGGTDTQYF
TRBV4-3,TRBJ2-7,CASSQDRDSLGEQYF
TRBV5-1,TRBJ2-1,CASSFTALAEITPRFF
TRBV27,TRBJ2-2,CASTLSGRALTGELFF
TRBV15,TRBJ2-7,CATSRGTGGYEQYF
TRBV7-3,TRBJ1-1,CASSPNQGGYTEAFF
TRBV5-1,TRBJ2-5,CASSSSPGTEETQYF
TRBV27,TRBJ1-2,CASRRTLGYGYTF
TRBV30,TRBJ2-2,CAWYARVFGSTGELFF
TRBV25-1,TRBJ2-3,CASSEWTSGSPDTQYF
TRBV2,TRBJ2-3,CASSVEFTDTQYF
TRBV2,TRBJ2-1,CASHRLGGNEQFF
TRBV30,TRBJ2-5,CAWSVSGQETQYF
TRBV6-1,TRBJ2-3,CASSGTGVYGGTDTQYF
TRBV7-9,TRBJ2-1,CASSLARGRSDEQFF
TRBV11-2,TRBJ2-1,CASSLWGRQRVDEQFF
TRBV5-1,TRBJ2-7,CASSLEGPGSPYEQYF
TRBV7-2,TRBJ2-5,CASSAAGQGWETQYF
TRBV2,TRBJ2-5,CASSTSGGAVETQYF
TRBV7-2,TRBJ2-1,CASSLGPPGRGDYNEQFF
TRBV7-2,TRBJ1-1,CASSLVQGPTEAFF
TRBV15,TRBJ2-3,CATEKVTDTQYF
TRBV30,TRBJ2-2,CAWSPGQGWAGELFF
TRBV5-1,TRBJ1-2,CASSPGDISFYGYTF
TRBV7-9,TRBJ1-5,CASSAWDRGREPQHF
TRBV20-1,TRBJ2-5,CSARGGETQYF
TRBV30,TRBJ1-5,CAWSVSAGTGGFQPQHF
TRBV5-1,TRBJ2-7,CASSPAGLAAPTVYEQYF
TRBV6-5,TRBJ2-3,CASRGDADTQYF
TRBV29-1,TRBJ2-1,CSVEAPVEGLHEQFF
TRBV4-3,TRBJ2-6,CASSQEGGGASGANVLTF
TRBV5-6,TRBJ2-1,CASSLYAGRGLSYNEQFF
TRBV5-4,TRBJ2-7,CASSLGHLYEQYF
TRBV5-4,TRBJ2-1,CASSLAGRQKQFF
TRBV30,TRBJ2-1,CAWNGRDYNDEQFF
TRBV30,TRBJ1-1,CAWSKEGLEAFF
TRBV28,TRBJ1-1,CASSLGGGGIREAFF
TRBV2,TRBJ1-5,CASSPDRGEQPQHF
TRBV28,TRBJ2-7,CSSGLRAYEQYF
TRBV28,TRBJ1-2,CASSLGRVRGYTF
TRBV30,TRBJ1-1,CAWSVLVESTEAFF
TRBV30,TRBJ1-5,CAWSVRGRYQPQHF
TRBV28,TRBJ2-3,CASSLSGTDTQYF
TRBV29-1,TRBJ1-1,CSVARTGKLHTEAFF
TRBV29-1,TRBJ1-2,CSVESAGLYGYTF
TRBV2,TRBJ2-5,CASSELQSQETQYF
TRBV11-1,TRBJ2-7,CASSSHRLSYEQYF
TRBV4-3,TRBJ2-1,CASSHAGLAGAEQFF
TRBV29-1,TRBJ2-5,CSARDRVMETQYF
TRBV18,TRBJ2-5,CASSPWQKREETQYF
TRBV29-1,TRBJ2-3,CSVEGADTQYF
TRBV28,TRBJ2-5,CASSFGAVQETQYF
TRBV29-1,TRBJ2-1,CSVGVPRGTSGNDEQFF
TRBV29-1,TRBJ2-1,CSVERTRYNEQFF